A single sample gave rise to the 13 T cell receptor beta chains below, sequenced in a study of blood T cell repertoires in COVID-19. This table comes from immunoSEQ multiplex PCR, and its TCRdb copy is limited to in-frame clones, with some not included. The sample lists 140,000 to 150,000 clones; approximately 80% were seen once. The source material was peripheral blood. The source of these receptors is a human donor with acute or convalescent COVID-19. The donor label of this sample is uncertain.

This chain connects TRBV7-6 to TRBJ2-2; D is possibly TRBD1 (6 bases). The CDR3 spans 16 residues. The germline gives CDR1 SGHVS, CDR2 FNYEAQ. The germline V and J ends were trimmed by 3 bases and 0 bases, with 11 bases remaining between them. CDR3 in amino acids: CASSLGTGPNTGELFF. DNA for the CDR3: TGTGCCAGCAGCTTGGGAACAGGGCCGAACACCGGGGAGCTGTTTTTT.

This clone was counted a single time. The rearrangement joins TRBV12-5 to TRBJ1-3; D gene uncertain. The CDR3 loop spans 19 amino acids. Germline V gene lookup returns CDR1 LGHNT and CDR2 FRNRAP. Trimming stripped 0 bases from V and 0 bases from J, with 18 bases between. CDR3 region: CASGLVQAWQISSGNTIYF. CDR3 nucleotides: TGTGCTAGTGGTTTGGTACAAGCGTGGCAGATTAGCTCTGGAAACACCATATATTTT.

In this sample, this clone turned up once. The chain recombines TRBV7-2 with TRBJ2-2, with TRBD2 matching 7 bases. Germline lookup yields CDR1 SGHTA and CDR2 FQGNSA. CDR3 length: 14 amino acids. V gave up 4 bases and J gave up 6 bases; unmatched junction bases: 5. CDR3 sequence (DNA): TGTGCCAGCAGCTCTCCGGGGAGGGCCGGGGAGCTGTTTTTT. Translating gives CASSSPGRAGELFF.

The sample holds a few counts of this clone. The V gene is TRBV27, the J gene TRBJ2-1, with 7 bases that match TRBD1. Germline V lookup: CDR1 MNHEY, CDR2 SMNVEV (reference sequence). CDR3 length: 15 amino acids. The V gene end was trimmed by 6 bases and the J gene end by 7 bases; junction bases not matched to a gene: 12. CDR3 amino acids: CASSLRGQPANEQFF. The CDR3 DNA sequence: TGTGCCAGCAGCTTGAGGGGACAGCCAGCGAATGAGCAGTTCTTC.

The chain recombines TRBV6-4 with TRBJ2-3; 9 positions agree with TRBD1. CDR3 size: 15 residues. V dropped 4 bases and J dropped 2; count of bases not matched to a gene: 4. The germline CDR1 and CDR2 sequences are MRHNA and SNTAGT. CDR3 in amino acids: CASSVGDRVTDTQYF. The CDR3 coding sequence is TGTGCCAGCAGTGTGGGGGACAGGGTCACAGATACGCAGTATTTT.

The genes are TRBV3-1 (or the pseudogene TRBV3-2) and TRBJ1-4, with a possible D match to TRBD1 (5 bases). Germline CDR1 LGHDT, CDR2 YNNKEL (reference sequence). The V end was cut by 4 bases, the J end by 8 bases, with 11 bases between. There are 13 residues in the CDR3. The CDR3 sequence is CASSPGVGEKLFF. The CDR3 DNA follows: TGTGCCAGCAGCCCGGGGGTAGGGGAAAAACTGTTTTTT.

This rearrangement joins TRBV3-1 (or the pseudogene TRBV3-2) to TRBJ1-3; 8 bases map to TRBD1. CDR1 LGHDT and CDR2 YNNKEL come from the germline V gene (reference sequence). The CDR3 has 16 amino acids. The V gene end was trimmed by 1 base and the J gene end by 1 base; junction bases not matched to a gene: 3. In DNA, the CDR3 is TGTGCCAGCAGCCAAGGCAGGGGGCGTTCTGGAAACACCATATATTTT. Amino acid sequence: CASSQGRGRSGNTIYF.

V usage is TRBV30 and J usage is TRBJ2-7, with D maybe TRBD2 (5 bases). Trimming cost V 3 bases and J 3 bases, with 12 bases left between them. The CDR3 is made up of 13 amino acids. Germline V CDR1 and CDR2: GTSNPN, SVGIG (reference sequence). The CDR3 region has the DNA TGTGCCTGGAGCCTGGTTGAGGGCTACGAGCAGTACTTC. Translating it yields CAWSLVEGYEQYF.

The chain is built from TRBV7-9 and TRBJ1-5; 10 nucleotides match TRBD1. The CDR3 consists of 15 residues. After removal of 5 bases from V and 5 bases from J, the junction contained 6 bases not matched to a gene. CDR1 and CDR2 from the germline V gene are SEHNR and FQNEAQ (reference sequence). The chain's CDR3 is CASSPDRGSDQPQHF. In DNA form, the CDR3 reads TGTGCCAGCAGCCCGGACAGGGGGTCAGATCAGCCCCAGCATTTT.

This CDR3 reads CASGDYQETQYF. CDR3 DNA: TGTGCCAGCGGGGACTATCAAGAGACCCAGTACTTC. The chain combines TRBV5-5 with TRBJ2-5; TRBD2 aligns across 7 bases. Germline lookup yields CDR1 SGHKS and CDR2 YYEKEE (reference sequence). CDR3 length: 12 residues. V trimming: 7 bases; J trimming: 2 bases; junction bases outside the gene matches: 2.

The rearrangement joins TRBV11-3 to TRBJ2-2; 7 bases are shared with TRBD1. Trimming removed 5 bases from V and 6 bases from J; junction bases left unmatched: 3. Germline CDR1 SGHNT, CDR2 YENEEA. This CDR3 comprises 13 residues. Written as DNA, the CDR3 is TGTGCCAGCAGCAGGGACAGTCCCGGGGAGCTGTTTTTT. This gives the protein CASSRDSPGELFF.

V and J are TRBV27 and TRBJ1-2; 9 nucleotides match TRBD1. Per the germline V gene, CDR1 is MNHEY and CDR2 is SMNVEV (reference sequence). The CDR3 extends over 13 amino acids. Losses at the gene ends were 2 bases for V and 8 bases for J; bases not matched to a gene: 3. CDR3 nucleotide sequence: TGTGCCAGCAGTTTAAGGACAGGGGCGGGCTACACCTTC. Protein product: CASSLRTGAGYTF.

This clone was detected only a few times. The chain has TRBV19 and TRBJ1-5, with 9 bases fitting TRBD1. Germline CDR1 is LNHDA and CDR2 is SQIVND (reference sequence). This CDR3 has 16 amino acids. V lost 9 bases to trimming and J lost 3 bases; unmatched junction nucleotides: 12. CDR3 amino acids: CASGRTGVRNNQPQHF. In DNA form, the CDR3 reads TGTGCCAGCGGCAGGACAGGGGTAAGGAACAATCAGCCCCAGCATTTT.